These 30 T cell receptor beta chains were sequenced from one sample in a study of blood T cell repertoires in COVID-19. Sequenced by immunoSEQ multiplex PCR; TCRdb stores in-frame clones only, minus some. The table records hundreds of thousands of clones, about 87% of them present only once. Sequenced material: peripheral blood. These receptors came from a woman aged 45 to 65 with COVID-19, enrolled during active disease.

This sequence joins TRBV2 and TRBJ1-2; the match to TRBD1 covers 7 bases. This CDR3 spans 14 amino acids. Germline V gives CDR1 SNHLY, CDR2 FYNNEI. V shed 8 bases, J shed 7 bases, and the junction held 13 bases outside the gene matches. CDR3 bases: TGTGCCAGCCGGCGGGAGGGGGCGGCGTCTGGCTACACCTTC. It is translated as CASRREGAASGYTF.

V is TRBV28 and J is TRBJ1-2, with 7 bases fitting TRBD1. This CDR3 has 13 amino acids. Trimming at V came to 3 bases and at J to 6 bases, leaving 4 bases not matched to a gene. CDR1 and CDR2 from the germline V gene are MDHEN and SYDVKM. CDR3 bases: TGTGCCAGCAGTTTTCGCGACAGGGATGGCTACACCTTC. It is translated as CASSFRDRDGYTF.

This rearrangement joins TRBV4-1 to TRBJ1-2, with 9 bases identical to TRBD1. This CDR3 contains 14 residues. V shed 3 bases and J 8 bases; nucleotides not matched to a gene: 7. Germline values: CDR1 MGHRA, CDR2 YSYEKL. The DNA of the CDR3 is TGCGCCAGCAGCCAGGGACAGGGCGTGGGGGGCTACACCTTC. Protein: CASSQGQGVGGYTF.

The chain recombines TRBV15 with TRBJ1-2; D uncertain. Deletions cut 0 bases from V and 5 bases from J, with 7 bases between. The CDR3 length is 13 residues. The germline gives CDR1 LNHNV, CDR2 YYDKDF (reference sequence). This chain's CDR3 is CATSRDRPYGYTF. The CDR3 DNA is TGTGCCACCAGCAGAGATCGTCCGTATGGCTACACCTTC.

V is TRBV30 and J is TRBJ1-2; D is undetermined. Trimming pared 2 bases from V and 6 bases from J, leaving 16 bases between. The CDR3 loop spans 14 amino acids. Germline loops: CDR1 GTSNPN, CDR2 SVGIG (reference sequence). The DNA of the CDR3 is TGTGCCTGGAGTTATGGACTCCTTATGAATGGCTACACCTTC. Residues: CAWSYGLLMNGYTF.

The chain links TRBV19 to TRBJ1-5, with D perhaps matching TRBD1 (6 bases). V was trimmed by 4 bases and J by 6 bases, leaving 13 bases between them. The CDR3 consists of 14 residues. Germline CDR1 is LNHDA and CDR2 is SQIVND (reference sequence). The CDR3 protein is CASSTGQRSQPQHF. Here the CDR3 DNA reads TGTGCCAGTAGTACAGGACAGAGGAGTCAGCCCCAGCATTTT.

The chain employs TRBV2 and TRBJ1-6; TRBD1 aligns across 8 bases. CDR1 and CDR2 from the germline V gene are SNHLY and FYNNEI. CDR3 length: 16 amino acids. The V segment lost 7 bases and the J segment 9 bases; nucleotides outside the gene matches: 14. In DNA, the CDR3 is TGTGCCAGCACCCGGGCAGGGGGCGCAAAAGCTTCACCCCTCCACTTT. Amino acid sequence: CASTRAGGAKASPLHF.

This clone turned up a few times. Here the CDR3 reads CASSESTWDRGHF. CDR3 coding DNA: TGTGCCAGCAGTGAATCTACTTGGGATCGGGGGCATTTT. The chain uses TRBV2 and TRBJ1-5, with D uncertain. The CDR3 totals 13 residues. The V end was cut by 2 bases, the J end by 15 bases, with 17 bases between. Germline V gene data show CDR1 as SNHLY and CDR2 as FYNNEI. The whole variable domain, remainder taken from reference TRBV2 and TRBJ1-5, is EPEVTQTPSHQVTQMGQEVILRCVPISNHLYFYWYRQILGQKVEFLVSFYNNEISEKSEIFDDQFSVERPDGSNFTLKIRSTKLEDSAMYFCASSESTWDRGHFGDGTRLSIL.

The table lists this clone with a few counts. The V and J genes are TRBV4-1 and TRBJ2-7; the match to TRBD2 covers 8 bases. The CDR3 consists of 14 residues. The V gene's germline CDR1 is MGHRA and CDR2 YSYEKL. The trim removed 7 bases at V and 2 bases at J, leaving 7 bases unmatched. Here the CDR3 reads CASTGGGVPYEQYF. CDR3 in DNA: TGCGCCAGCACCGGGGGGGGCGTTCCCTACGAGCAGTACTTC.

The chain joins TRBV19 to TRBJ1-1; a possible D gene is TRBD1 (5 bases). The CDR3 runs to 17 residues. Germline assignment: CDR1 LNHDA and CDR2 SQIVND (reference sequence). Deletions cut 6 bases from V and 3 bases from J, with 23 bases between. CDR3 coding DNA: TGTGCCAGTAGCCTTGTGCCCGGAGAGGCGGGGGACACTGAAGCTTTCTTT. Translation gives CASSLVPGEAGDTEAFF.

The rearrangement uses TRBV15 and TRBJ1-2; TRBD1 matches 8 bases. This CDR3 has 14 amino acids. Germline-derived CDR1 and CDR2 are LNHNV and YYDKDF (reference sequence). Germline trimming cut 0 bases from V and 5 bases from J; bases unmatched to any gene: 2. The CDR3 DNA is TGTGCCACCAGCAGAGATGGACAGGGATATGGCTACACCTTC. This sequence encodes CATSRDGQGYGYTF.

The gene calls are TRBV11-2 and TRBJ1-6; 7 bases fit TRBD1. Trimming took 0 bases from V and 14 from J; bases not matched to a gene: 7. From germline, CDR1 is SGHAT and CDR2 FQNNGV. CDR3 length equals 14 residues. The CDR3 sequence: CASSLETGWRALHF. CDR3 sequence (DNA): TGTGCCAGCAGCTTAGAGACAGGGTGGAGGGCCCTCCACTTT. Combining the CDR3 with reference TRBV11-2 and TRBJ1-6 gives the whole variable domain EAGVAQSPRYKIIEKRQSVAFWCNPISGHATLYWYQQILGQGPKLLIQFQNNGVVDDSQLPKDRFSAERLKGVDSTLKIQPAKLEDSAVYLCASSLETGWRALHFGNGTRLTVT.

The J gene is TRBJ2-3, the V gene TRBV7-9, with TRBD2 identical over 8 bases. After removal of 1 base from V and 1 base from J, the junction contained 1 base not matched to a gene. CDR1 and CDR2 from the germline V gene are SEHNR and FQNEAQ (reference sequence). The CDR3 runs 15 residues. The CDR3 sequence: CASSLETSGTDTQYF. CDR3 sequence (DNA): TGTGCCAGCAGCTTAGAGACTAGCGGCACAGATACGCAGTATTTT.

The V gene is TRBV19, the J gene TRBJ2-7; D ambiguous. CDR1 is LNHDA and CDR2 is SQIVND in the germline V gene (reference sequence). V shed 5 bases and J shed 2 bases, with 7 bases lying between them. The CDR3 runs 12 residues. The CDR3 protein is CASSPHPYEQYF. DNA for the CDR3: TGTGCCAGTAGTCCCCATCCCTACGAGCAGTACTTC.

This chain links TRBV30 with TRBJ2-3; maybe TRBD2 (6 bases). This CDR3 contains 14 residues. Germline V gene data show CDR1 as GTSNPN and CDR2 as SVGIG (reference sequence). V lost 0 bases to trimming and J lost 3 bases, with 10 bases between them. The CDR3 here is CAWSVGLATDTQYF. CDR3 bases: TGTGCCTGGAGTGTAGGGCTAGCGACAGATACGCAGTATTTT.

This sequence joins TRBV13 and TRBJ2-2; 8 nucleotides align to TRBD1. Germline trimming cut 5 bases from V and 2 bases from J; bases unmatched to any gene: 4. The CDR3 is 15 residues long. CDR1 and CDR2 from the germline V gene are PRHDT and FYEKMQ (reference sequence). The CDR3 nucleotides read TGTGCCAGCAGCCCAGGACAGGGAAACACCGGGGAGCTGTTTTTT. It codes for CASSPGQGNTGELFF.

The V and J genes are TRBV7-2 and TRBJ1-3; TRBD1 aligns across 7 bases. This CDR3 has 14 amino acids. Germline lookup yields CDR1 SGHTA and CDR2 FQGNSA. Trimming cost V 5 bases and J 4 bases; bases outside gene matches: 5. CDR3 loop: CASSLDRVGNTIYF. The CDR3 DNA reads TGTGCCAGCAGCCTCGACAGGGTGGGAAACACCATATATTTT.

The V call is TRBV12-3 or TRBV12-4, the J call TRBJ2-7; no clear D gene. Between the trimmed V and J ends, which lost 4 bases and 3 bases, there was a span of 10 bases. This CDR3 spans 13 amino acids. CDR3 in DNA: TGTGCCAGCAGTTCTGGGCCATACTACGAGCAGTACTTC. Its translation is CASSSGPYYEQYF.

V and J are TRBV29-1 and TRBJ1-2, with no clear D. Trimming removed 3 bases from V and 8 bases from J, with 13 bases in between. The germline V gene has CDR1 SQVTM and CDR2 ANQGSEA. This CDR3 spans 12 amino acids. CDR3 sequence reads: CSVERDLGGYTF. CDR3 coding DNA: TGCAGCGTTGAGAGGGATTTAGGGGGCTACACCTTC. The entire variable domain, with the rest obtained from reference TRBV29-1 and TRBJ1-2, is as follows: SAVISQKPSRDICQRGTSLTIQCQVDSQVTMMFWYRQQPGQSLTLIATANQGSEATYESGFVIDKFPISRPNLTFSTLTVSNMSPEDSSIYLCSVERDLGGYTFGSGTRLTVV.

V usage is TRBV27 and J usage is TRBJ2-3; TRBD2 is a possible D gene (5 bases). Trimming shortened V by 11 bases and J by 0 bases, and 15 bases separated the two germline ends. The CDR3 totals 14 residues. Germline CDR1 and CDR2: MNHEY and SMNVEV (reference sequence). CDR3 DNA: TGTGCCCCCCGGAGGAACCCAAGCACAGATACGCAGTATTTT. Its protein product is CAPRRNPSTDTQYF.

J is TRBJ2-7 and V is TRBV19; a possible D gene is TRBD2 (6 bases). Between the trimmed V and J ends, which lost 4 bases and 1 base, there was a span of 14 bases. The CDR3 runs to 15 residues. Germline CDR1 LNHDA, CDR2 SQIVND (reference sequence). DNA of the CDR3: TGTGCCAGTAGTAAGGCGCGGACTACTTCCTACGAGCAGTACTTC. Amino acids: CASSKARTTSYEQYF. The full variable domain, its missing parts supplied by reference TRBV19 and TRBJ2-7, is DGGITQSPKYLFRKEGQNVTLSCEQNLNHDAMYWYRQDPGQGLRLIYYSQIVNDFQKGDIAEGYSVSREKKESFPLTVTSAQKNPTAFYLCASSKARTTSYEQYFGPGTRLTVT.

In nucleotides, the CDR3 is TGTGCCAGCAGCTTGGCGATAGCGGGGGCGAGCACAGATACGCAGTATTTT. Translation: CASSLAIAGASTDTQYF. The chain couples TRBV5-5 to TRBJ2-3, with TRBD2 identical over 9 bases. Germline CDR1 is SGHKS and CDR2 is YYEKEE (reference sequence). V gave up 0 bases and J gave up 0 bases; unmatched junction bases: 5. The CDR3 sequence is 17 residues long.

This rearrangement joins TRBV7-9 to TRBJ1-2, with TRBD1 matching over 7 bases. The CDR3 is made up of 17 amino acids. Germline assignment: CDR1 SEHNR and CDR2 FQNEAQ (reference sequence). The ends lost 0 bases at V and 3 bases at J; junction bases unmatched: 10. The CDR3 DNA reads TGTGCCAGCAGCTTAGCGACCACCTCGGGACAGCACTATGGCTACACCTTC. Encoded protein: CASSLATTSGQHYGYTF.

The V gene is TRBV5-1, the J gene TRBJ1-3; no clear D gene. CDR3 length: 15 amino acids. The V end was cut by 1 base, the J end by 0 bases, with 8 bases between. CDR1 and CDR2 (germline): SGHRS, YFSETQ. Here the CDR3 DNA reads TGCGCCAGCAGCTTGCCCTCCTCCTCTGGAAACACCATATATTTT. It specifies CASSLPSSSGNTIYF.

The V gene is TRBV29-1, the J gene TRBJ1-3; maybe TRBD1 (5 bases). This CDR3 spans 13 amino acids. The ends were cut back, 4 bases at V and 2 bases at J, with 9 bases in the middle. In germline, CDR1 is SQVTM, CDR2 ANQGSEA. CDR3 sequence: CSVGRGTGNTIYF. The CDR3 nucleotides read TGCAGCGTTGGGAGGGGAACTGGAAACACCATATATTTT. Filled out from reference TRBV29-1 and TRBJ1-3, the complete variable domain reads SAVISQKPSRDICQRGTSLTIQCQVDSQVTMMFWYRQQPGQSLTLIATANQGSEATYESGFVIDKFPISRPNLTFSTLTVSNMSPEDSSIYLCSVGRGTGNTIYFGEGSWLTVV.

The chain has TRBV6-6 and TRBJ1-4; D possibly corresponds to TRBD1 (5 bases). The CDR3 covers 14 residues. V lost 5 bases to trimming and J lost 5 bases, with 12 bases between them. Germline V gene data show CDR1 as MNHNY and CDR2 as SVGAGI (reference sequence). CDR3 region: CASSPPGGNEKLFF. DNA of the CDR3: TGTGCCAGCAGTCCCCCGGGGGGGAATGAAAAACTGTTTTTT.

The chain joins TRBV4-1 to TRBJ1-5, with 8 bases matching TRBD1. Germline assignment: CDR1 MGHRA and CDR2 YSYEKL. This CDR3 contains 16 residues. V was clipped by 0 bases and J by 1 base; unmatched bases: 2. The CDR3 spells CASSQDTGGSNQPQHF. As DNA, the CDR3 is TGCGCCAGCAGCCAAGATACAGGGGGAAGCAATCAGCCCCAGCATTTT.

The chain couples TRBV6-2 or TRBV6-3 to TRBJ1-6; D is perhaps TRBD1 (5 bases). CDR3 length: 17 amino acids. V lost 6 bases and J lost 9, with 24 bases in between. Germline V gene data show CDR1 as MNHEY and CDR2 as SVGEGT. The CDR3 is CASSENRRGSRGSPLHF. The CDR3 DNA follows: TGTGCCAGCAGCGAAAACCGTAGGGGTTCGCGAGGTTCACCCCTCCACTTT.

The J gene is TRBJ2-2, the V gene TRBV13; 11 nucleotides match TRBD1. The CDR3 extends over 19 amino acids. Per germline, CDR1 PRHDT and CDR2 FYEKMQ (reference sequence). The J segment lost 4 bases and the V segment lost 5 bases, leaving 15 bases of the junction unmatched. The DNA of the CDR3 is TGTGCCAGCAGCGCAATTAGAGGACAGGGGGCCTTAGCCACCGGGGAGCTGTTTTTT. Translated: CASSAIRGQGALATGELFF. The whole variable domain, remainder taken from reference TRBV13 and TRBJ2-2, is AAGVIQSPRHLIKEKRETATLKCYPIPRHDTVYWYQQGPGQDPQFLISFYEKMQSDKGSIPDRFSAQQFSDYHSELNMSSLELGDSALYFCASSAIRGQGALATGELFFGEGSRLTVL.

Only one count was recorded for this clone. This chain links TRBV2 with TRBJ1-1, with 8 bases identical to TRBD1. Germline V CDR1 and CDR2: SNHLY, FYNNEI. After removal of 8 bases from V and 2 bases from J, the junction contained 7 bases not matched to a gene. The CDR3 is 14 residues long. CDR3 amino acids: CASGRTGGNTEAFF. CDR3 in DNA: TGTGCCAGCGGAAGAACAGGGGGTAACACTGAAGCTTTCTTT.